This TCR beta chain comes out of a study of human T cells and chemical hapten exposure. Study overall: Doses of diphenylcyclopropenone went to the patients' scalps weekly throughout the roughly 24-week study. Patch tests containing 0.01% DPC, applied to the upper back, were read at 6 days.

Trimming at V came to 4 bases and at J to 4 bases, leaving 5 bases not matched to a gene. Germline loops: CDR1 SQVTM, CDR2 ANQGSEA. This CDR3 has 13 residues. The table lists this clonotype with many counts. Documented time point: patch test 1, 2 weeks after DPC sensitization. The sample's treatment: therapeutic diphenylcyclopropenone sensitization with weekly scalp DPC. Every patch test was put on after a blood sample was taken. In the original workflow: TCRs per sample had a median of approximately 98,000 and ranged from roughly 20,000 to 690,600. TCRdb independently ran MiXCR on the RACE reads; one entry per CDR3 protein. In this record, the V and J calls reflect TCRdb's handling and not the investigators' own analysis. The sample includes approximately 350,000 distinct CDR3 sequences, 5.5% to 8% seen only once; the top ten take around 8.2%.

This receptor was identified in a woman younger than 35 with alopecia areata. Some clones in this sample may be carry-over from other donors' samples. The sequenced sample was whole blood, obtained in connection with sensitization to the hapten diphenylcyclopropenone (DPC). The chain joins TRBV29-1 to TRBJ1-2; the match to TRBD1 covers 8 bases. CDR3 loop: CSVATGEGYGYTF. The CDR3 nucleotides are TGCAGCGTTGCGACAGGGGAAGGCTATGGCTACACCTTC.